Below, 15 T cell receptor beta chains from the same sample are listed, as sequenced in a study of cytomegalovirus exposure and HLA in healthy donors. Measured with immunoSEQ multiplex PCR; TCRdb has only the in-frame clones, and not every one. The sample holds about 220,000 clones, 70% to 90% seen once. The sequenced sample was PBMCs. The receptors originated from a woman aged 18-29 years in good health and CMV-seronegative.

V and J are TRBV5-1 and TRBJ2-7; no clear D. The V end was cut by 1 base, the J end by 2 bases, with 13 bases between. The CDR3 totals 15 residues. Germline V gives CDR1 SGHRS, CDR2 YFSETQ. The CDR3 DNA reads TGCGCCAGCAGCTTGTTGACGGGTCAGACCTACGAGCAGTACTTC. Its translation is CASSLLTGQTYEQYF.

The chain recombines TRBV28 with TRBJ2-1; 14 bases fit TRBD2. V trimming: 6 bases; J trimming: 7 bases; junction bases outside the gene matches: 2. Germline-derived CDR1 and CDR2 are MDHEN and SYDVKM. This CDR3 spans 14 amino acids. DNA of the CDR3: TGTGCCAGCAGCCGGACTAGCGGGAGGAATGAGCAGTTCTTC. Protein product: CASSRTSGRNEQFF.

The CDR3 DNA reads TGTGCCAGCAGCCCCGAGAGGCGGGCTGACACAGATACGCAGTATTTT. Its protein is CASSPERRADTDTQYF. V and J are TRBV11-3 and TRBJ2-3; D perhaps matches TRBD2 (5 bases). Trimming took off 5 bases at V and 2 bases at J, with 17 bases between the two ends. CDR3 length: 16 residues. Per germline, CDR1 SGHNT and CDR2 YENEEA.

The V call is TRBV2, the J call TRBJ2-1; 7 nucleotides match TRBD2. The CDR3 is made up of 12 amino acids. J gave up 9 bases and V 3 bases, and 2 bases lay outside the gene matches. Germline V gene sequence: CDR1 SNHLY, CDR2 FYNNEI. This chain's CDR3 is CASSDREGEQFF. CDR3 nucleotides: TGTGCCAGCAGTGATAGGGAGGGTGAGCAGTTCTTC. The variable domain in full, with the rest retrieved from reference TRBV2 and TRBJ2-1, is EPEVTQTPSHQVTQMGQEVILRCVPISNHLYFYWYRQILGQKVEFLVSFYNNEISEKSEIFDDQFSVERPDGSNFTLKIRSTKLEDSAMYFCASSDREGEQFFGPGTRLTVL.

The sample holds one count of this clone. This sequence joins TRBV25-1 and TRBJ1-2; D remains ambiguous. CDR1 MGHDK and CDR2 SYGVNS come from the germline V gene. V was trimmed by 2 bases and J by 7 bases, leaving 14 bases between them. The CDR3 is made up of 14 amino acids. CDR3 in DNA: TGTGCCAGCAGTGAAACCGGACTACCCTTTGGCTACACCTTC. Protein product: CASSETGLPFGYTF.

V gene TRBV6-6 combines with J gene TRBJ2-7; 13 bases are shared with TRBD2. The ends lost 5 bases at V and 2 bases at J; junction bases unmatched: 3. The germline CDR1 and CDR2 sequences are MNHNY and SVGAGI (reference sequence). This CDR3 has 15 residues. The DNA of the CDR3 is TGTGCCAGCAGTATGGGACTAGCGGGAACCTACGAGCAGTACTTC. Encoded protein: CASSMGLAGTYEQYF.

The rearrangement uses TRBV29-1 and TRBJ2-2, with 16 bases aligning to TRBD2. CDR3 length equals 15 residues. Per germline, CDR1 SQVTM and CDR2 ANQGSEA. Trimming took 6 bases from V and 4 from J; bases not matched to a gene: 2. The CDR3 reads CSVGLAGGGTGELFF. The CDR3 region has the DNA TGCAGCGTGGGACTAGCGGGAGGGGGCACCGGGGAGCTGTTTTTT.

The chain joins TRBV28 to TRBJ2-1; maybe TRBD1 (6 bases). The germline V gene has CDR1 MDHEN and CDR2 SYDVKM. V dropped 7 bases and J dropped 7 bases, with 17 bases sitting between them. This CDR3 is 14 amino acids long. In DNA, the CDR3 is TGTGCCAGCAAACCCAGGGGTCCCTTGAATGAGCAGTTCTTC. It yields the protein CASKPRGPLNEQFF. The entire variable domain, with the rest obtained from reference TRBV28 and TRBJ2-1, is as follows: DVKVTQSSRYLVKRTGEKVFLECVQDMDHENMFWYRQDPGLGLRLIYFSYDVKMKEKGDIPEGYSVSREKKERFSLILESASTNQTSMYLCASKPRGPLNEQFFGPGTRLTVL.

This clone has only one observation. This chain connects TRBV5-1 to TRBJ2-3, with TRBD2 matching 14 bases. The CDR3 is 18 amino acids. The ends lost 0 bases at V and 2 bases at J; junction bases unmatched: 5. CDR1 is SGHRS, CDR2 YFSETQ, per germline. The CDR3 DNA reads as TGCGCCAGCAGCTTGGAGGGGACTAGCGGGAGCTACACAGATACGCAGTATTTT. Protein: CASSLEGTSGSYTDTQYF. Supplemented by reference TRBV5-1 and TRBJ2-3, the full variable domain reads KAGVTQTPRYLIKTRGQQVTLSCSPISGHRSVSWYQQTPGQGLQFLFEYFSETQRNKGNFPGRFSGRQFSNSRSEMNVSTLELGDSALYLCASSLEGTSGSYTDTQYFGPGTRLTVL.

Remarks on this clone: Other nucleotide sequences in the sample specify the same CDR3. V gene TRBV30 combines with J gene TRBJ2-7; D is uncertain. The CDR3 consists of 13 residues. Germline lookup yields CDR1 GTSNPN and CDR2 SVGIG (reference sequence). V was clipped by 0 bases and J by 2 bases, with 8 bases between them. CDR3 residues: CAWSVSGTYEQYF. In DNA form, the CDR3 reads TGTGCCTGGAGTGTATCCGGTACCTACGAGCAGTACTTC.

In DNA, the CDR3 is TGTGCCATCAGTGAACAGGGGGGGGGCAATCAGCCCCAGCATTTT. Translated: CAISEQGGGNQPQHF. The chain uses TRBV10-3 and TRBJ1-5; 8 bases fit TRBD1. Germline lookup yields CDR1 ENHRY and CDR2 SYGVKD. With 3 bases clipped from V and 2 bases from J, the junction kept 3 bases outside the gene matches. The CDR3 covers 15 residues.

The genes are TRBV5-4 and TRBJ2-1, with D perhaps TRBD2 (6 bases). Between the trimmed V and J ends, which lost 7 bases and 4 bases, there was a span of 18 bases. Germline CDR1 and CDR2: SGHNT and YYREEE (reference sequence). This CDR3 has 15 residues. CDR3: CASGLVGGGYNEQFF. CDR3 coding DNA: TGTGCCAGCGGTCTAGTGGGAGGAGGTTACAATGAGCAGTTCTTC.

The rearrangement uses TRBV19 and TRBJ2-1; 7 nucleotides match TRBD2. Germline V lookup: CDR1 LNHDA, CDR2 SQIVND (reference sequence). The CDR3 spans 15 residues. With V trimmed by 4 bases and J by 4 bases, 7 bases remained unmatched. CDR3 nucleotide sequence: TGTGCCAGTAGTAGCCGGGTTAGCGGGTACAATGAGCAGTTCTTC. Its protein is CASSSRVSGYNEQFF.

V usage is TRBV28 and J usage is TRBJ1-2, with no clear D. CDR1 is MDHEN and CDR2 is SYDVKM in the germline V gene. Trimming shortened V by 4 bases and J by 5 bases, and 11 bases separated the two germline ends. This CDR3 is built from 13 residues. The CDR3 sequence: CASSSVVKYGYTF. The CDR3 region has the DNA TGTGCCAGCAGTTCGGTCGTCAAGTATGGCTACACCTTC.

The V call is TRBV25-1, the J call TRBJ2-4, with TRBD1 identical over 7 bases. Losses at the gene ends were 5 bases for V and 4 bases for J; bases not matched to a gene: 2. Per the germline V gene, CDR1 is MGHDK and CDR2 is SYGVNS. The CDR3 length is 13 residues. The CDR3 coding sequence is TGTGCCAGCAGTTTGACAGGGAAAAACATTCAGTACTTC. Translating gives CASSLTGKNIQYF.